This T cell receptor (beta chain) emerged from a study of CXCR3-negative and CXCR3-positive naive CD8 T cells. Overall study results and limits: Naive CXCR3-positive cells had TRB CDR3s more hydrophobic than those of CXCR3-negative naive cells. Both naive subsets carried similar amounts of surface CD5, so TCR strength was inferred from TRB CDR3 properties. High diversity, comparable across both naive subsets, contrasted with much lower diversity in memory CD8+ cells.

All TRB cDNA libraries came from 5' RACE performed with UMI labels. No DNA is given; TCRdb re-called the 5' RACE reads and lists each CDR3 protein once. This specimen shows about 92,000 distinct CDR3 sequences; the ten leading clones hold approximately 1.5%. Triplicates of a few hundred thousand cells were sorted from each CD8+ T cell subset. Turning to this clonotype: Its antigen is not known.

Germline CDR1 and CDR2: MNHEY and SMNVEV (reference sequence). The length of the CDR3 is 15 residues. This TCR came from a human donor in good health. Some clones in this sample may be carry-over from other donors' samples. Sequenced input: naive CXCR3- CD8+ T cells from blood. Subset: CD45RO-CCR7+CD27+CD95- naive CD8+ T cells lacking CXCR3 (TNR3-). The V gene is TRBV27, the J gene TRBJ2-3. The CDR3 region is CASSFMAYGTDTQYF.